This TCR beta chain was sequenced during a study of patients and donors after allogeneic stem cell transplantation. In germline, CDR1 is SNHLY, CDR2 FYNNEI. The CDR3 contains 15 residues. Trimming pared 2 bases from V and 5 bases from J, leaving 13 bases between. TCRdb reprocessed the RT-PCR reads via MiXCR and lists one record per CDR3 protein. The sample shows about a million distinct CDR3 sequences, around 17% of them seen only once. The chain recombines TRBV2 with TRBJ1-5; no clear D gene. Sequencing was performed on blood, either unsorted or a sorted T cell fraction (not recorded which). The source is a human donor who was either an allogeneic HSCT recipient or a stem cell or donor lymphocyte infusion donor (not recorded which). It is not recorded whose cells these are; they may come from a transplant donor. For the CDR3, the DNA is TGTGCCAGCAGTGAAAGGATTTCGGTCGATCAGCCCCAGCATTTT. Amino acids: CASSERISVDQPQHF.